The source of this TCR beta chain is a study of Tregs in tolerant kidney transplant recipients. Study-level points and caveats: No direct test of biological reproducibility was done here.

Turning to this clone: Its antigen remains unidentified.

CDR1 is SGHVS and CDR2 is FNYEAQ in the germline V gene. The CDR3 is 17 residues long. Trimming took 2 bases from V and 4 from J; bases not matched to a gene: 10. Sequencing used immunoSEQ multiplex PCR; TCRdb keeps in-frame clones, though not all of them. The sample shows 75,000 to 95,000 clones, roughly nine tenths of them seen only once. Thawed PBMCs were FACS-sorted into unstimulated CD4+CD25+CD127- regulatory T cells, CD4+CD25- non-regulatory cells, CD4 and CD8 cells. Source material: CD8+ T cells from blood. The genes are TRBV7-6 and TRBJ2-1; TRBD1 agrees at 8 bases. The sequence derives from a human donor in good health. The CDR3, as DNA: TGTGCCAGCAGCTTACGGTCCGGGACAGGTCTATACAATGAGCAGTTCTTC. Translating it yields CASSLRSGTGLYNEQFF.